This T cell receptor beta chain originates from a study of CD8 T cells in ankylosing spondylitis. Study-wide points: Disease-associated clones were CD8+ and fairly uncommon in peripheral blood.

This clonotype was detected many times. What it recognizes is unknown. Germline values: CDR1 SGDLS, CDR2 YYNGEE. This CDR3 spans 16 amino acids. V lost 3 bases and J lost 2; bases outside the gene matches: 11. TCRdb called the 5' RACE reads again in MiXCR, with one record for every CDR3 protein. Here the sample spans about 42,000 distinct CDR3 sequences, approximately 2.6% being singletons. This TCR came from a male donor with ankylosing spondylitis or in good health (not recorded which). The sample comprised blood, either unsorted or a sorted T cell fraction (not recorded which). The chain carries TRBV9 and TRBJ2-7; 7 bases fit TRBD1. CDR3 bases: TGTGCCAGCAGCGCAGGAGCCAGGGGGTTTACCTACGAGCAGTACTTC. This translates into CASSAGARGFTYEQYF.